This T cell receptor beta chain was observed in a study of T cells expressing NK-cell markers. cDNA encoding TCR beta was synthesized via 5'RACE template switching incorporating UMIs. Using the 5' RACE reads, TCRdb records one entry per CDR3 protein without DNA. Recorded here are hundreds of thousands of distinct CDR3 sequences; the top ten clones represent around 5.2%. Germline-derived CDR1 and CDR2 are SNHLY and FYNNEI. CDR3 size: 16 residues. The sequence was collected from a man aged 18-70 years in good health. The chain links TRBV2 to TRBJ1-5; TCRdb's D call, TRBD1, is unchecked because there is no DNA. What was sequenced was blood T cells: a sorted CD56 or NKG2C T cell subset, CD4+ or CD8+ T cells, or bulk PBMC T cells (not recorded which). CDR3 in amino acids: CASSDTRLHSNQPQHF. The full variable domain, completed using reference TRBV2 and TRBJ1-5, is EPEVTQTPSHQVTQMGQEVILRCVPISNHLYFYWYRQILGQKVEFLVSFYNNEISEKSEIFDDQFSVERPDGSNFTLKIRSTKLEDSAMYFCASSDTRLHSNQPQHFGDGTRLSIL.